The rows below give T cell receptor beta chains drawn from one sample of a study of molecular identifiers for immune sequencing clone quantification. TCRdb analysed the PCR reads with MiXCR anew, one entry per CDR3 protein. The table has hundreds of thousands of distinct CDR3 sequences, about 25% seen once; the top ten hold 0.6% to 0.9%. The specimen was naive CD8+ T cells from blood, with Jurkat cell RNA spiked in. All receptors come from a human donor in good health. Some libraries in this study had Jurkat cell RNA spiked in. CDR3s include the opening cysteine and the closing phenylalanine or tryptophan. The D gene is left open where the match is weak. Not every row has a clone size; where given, it reads once, few, many or a size class.

v_call	d_call	j_call	clone_size	cdr3_nt	cdr3_aa
TRBV7-6	NA	TRBJ2-2	NA	TGTGCCAGCAGCTCCCAGGAGGTCGGGGAGCTGTTTTTT	CASSSQEVGELFF
TRBV6-2/TRBV6-3	NA	TRBJ1-3	few	TGTGCCAGCAGTTACGCGGGAAACACCATATATTTT	CASSYAGNTIYF
TRBV20-1	TRBD1	TRBJ2-7	NA	TGCAGTGCTAGAGATGTGGAGACAGGGTGGAGAGACGCGCAGTACTTC	CSARDVETGWRDAQYF
TRBV7-9	NA	TRBJ1-6	few	TGTGCCAGCAGCTCGAAGACGGTAAATTCACCCCTCCACTTT	CASSSKTVNSPLHF
TRBV2	NA	TRBJ2-3	NA	TGTGCCAGCAGTGGACGACCTAGCACAGATACGCAGTATTTT	CASSGRPSTDTQYF
TRBV27	NA	TRBJ1-1	many	TGTGCCAGCAGTTTACAGGAAACTTCTGAAGCTTTCTTT	CASSLQETSEAFF
TRBV4-3	NA	TRBJ1-5	NA	TGCGCCAGCAGCCAGGATCACCAAGACAGTAGCAATCAGCCCCAGCATTTT	CASSQDHQDSSNQPQHF
TRBV12-3/TRBV12-4	NA	TRBJ2-5	NA	TGTGCCAGCAGTTCAGCGGCTACGTACCAAGAGACCCAGTACTTC	CASSSAATYQETQYF
TRBV4-1	TRBD2	TRBJ2-3	NA	TGCGCCAGCAGCCAAGTGGGTGGAGGACTAGCGGTGCCTTTT	CASSQVGGGLAVPF
TRBV7-9	TRBD2	TRBJ2-1	many	TGTGCCAGCAGCCCCCCGGGAGGCGCTTACAATGAGCAGTTCTTC	CASSPPGGAYNEQFF
TRBV4-3	TRBD2	TRBJ2-7	many	TGCGCCAGCAGCCAAGATCTAGCGGGTTCCGGCTACGAGCAGTACTTC	CASSQDLAGSGYEQYF
TRBV20-1	NA	TRBJ2-7	many	TGCAGTGCTAGAGCAAGGGACTGGAATCTTAGTTACTTC	CSARARDWNLSYF
TRBV29-1	NA	TRBJ1-2	many	TGCAGCGTACTGGACAGCAACTATGGCTACACCTTC	CSVLDSNYGYTF
TRBV30	NA	TRBJ2-1	NA	TGTGCCTGGACAGGGACTTACAATGAGCAGTTCTTC	CAWTGTYNEQFF
TRBV7-9	TRBD2	TRBJ2-7	many	TGTGCCAGCAGCCCAGTTCGCGGACTAGCGCTCTCCTACGAGCAGTACTTC	CASSPVRGLALSYEQYF
TRBV7-9	NA	TRBJ2-4	NA	TGTGCCAGCAGCAAAATCCATACATTCCTTAAGGCCCACATTCAGTACTTC	CASSKIHTFLKAHIQYF
TRBV9	TRBD1	TRBJ2-7	NA	TGTGCCAGCAGCCCCGGGACAGGAGACTACGAGCAGTGCTTC	CASSPGTGDYEQCF
TRBV4-2	TRBD2	TRBJ2-5	NA	TGTGCCAGCAGCCAAGAGCTAGCGGGGGTTAAAGAGACCCAGTACTTC	CASSQELAGVKETQYF
TRBV7-8	NA	TRBJ2-2	few	TGTGCCAGCAGCCGGGGACGGTTGAACACCGGGGAGCTGTTTTTT	CASSRGRLNTGELFF
TRBV19	NA	TRBJ1-5	few	TGTGCCAGTAGTGGACAGAGTAGCAATCAGCCCCAGCATTTT	CASSGQSSNQPQHF
TRBV13	NA	TRBJ1-5	few	TGTGCCAGCAGCTATTCGAAGAGTCAGCCCCAGCATTTT	CASSYSKSQPQHF
TRBV12-3/TRBV12-4	TRBD1	TRBJ1-2	many	TGTGCCAGCAGTCCTTTCTTCCTAGGACAGGCAGACTATGGCTACACCTTC	CASSPFFLGQADYGYTF
TRBV30	NA	TRBJ1-1	NA	TGTGCCTGGAGTCCCGTGGGTTCATGGGCTTTCTTT	CAWSPVGSWAFF
TRBV12-3/TRBV12-4	NA	TRBJ2-3	many	TGTGCCAGCAGTTTATCCGCCAAGGGCACAGATACGCAGTATTTT	CASSLSAKGTDTQYF
TRBV6-5	NA	TRBJ2-7	many	TGTGCCAGCAGTTACTACGGAGGAGCCTACGAGCAGTACTTC	CASSYYGGAYEQYF
TRBV7-9	TRBD1	TRBJ2-7	few	TGTGCCAGCAGCTACCCTACAGGGGGTGAGCAGTACTTC	CASSYPTGGEQYF